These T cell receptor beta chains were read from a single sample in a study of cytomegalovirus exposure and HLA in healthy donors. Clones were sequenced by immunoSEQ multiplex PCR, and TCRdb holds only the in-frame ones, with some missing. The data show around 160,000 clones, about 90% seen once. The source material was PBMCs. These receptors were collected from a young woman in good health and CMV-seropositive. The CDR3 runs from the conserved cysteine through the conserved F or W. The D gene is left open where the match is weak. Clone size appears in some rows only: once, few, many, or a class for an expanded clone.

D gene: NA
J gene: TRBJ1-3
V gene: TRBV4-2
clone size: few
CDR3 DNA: TGTGCCAGCAGCCAAGTGACAGTAGGAAACACCATATATTTT
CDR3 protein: CASSQVTVGNTIYF

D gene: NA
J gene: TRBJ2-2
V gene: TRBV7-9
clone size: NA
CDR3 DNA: TGTGCCAGCAGCACTACCGAGCGGCTTCCTAACACCGGGGAGCTGTTTTTT
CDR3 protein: CASSTTERLPNTGELFF

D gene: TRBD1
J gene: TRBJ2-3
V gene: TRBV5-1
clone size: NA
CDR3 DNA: TGCGCCAGCAGCCCCGGGACAGCCTCAGATACGCAGTATTTT
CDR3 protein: CASSPGTASDTQYF

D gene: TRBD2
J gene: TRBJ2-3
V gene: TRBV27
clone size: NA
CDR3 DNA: TGTGCCAGCAGTCGACGACTAGCGGGGGGATCAGATACGCAGTATTTT
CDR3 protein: CASSRRLAGGSDTQYF

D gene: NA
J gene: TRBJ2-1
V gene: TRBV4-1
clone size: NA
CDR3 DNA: TGCGCCAGCAGCCATCCCAGTCGGGGCAATGAGCAGTTCTTC
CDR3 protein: CASSHPSRGNEQFF

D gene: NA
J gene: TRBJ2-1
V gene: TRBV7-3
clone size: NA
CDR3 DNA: TGTGCCAGCAGCTCCCATGAATCGAGATACAATGAGCAGTTCTTC
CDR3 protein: CASSSHESRYNEQFF

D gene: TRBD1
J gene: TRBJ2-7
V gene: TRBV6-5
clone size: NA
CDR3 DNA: TGTGCCAGCAGTTACTCCCGGACAGGGCGAGAGCAGTACTTC
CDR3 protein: CASSYSRTGREQYF

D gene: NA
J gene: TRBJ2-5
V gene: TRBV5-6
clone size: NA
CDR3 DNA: TGTGCCAGCAGCTTTAGAGGTGCCCAGTACTTC
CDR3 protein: CASSFRGAQYF

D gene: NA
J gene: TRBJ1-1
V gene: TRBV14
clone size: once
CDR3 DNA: TGTGCCAGCAGCCATCTCCTAAGGGGGACTGAAGCTTTCTTT
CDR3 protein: CASSHLLRGTEAFF

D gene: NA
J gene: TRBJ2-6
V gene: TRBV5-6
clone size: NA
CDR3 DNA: TGTGCCAGCAGCTTCCCCTCCGTCTACAGCTCTGGGGCCAACGTCCTGACTTTC
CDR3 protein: CASSFPSVYSSGANVLTF

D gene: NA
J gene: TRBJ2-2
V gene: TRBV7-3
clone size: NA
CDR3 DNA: TGTGCCAGCAGCTCGCGGGTTGCGAACACCGGGGAGCTGTTTTTT
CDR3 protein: CASSSRVANTGELFF

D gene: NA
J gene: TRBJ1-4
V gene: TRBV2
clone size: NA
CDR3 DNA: TGTGCCAGCAGTGAAGCTTCGTCTCTAGGACAGAAGAATGAAAAACTGTTTTTT
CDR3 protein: CASSEASSLGQKNEKLFF

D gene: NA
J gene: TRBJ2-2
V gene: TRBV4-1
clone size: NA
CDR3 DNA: TGCGCCAGCAGCCAAGATAAAGGGGGTTCGAACACCGGGGAGCTGTTTTTT
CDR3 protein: CASSQDKGGSNTGELFF

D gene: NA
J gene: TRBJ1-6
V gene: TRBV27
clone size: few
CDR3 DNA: TGTGCCAGCAGTTCCGGACAGTCGTATAATTCACCCCTCCACTTT
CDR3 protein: CASSSGQSYNSPLHF

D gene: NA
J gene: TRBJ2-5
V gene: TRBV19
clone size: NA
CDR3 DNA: TGTGCCAGTAGTATACCAGGGCTAAGGCCGGAGACCCAGTACTTC
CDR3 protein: CASSIPGLRPETQYF

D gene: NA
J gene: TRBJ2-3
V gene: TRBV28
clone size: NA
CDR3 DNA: TGTGCCAGCAGCCGATCCCTCCCGCGGATGTCACAAGATACGCAGTATTTT
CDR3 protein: CASSRSLPRMSQDTQYF

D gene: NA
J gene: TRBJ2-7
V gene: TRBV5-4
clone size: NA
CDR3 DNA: TGTGCCAGCAGCCCCAAAGACAGAGCCTACGAGCAGTACTTC
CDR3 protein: CASSPKDRAYEQYF

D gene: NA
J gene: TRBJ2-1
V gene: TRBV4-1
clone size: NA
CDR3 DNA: TGCGCCAGCAGCCAAGACAGAGGGAGGGGGGGGACCCTCGGCAATGAGCAGTTCTTC
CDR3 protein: CASSQDRGRGGTLGNEQFF

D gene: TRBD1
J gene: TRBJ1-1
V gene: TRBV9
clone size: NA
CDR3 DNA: TGTGCCAGCAGCCCCCGGGACAGGGTATCTGAAGCTTTCTTT
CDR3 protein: CASSPRDRVSEAFF

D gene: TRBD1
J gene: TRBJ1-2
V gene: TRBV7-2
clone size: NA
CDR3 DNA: TGTGCCAGCAGCCAGGACAGGACCTCTAACTATGGCTACACCTTC
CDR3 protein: CASSQDRTSNYGYTF

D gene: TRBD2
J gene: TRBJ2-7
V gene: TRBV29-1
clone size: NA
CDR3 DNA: TGCAGCGTTGTGGCACTAGCGGGGGGGCCCTACGAGCAGTACTTC
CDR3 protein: CSVVALAGGPYEQYF

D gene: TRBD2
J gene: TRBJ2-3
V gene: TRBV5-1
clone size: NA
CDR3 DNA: TGCGCCAGCAGCCCTCCAGTAGCGGGAGTCCCAGATACGCAGTATTTT
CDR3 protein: CASSPPVAGVPDTQYF

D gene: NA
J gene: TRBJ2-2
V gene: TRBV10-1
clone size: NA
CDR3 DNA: TGCGCCAGCAGTGAGACCCGACGGATCGGGTGGGACACCGGGGAGCTGTTTTTT
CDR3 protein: CASSETRRIGWDTGELFF

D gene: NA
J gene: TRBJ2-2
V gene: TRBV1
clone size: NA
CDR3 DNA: TGCACCAGCAGATTACTAGCGCAGCATGGCACCGGGGAGCTGTTTTTT
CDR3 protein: CTSRLLAQHGTGELFF

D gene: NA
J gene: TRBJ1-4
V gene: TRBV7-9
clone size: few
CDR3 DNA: TGTGCCAGCAGCTTAACAGGGAAGTATGAAAAACTGTTTTTT
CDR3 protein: CASSLTGKYEKLFF

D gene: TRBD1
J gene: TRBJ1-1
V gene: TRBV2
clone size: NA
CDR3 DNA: TGTGCCAGCAACCTCGACAGGGCTCCACTGAACACTGAAGCTTTCTTT
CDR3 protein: CASNLDRAPLNTEAFF

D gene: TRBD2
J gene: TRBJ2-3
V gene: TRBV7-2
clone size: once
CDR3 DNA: TGTGCCAGCTCCTTGGCTAGCGGGAAGTATTTT
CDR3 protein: CASSLASGKYF

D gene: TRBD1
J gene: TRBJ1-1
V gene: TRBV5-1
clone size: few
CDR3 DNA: TGCGCCAGCAGCTCAGGACAGGGCAACACTGAAGCTTTCTTT
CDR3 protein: CASSSGQGNTEAFF

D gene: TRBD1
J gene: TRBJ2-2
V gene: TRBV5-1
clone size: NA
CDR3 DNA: TGCGCCAGCAGCCCGGGACAGCTTTCGAACACCGGGGAGCTGTTTTTT
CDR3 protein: CASSPGQLSNTGELFF

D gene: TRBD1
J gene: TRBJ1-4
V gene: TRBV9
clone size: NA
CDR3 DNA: TGTGCCAGCAGCGTAGGGGACAGGGATGAAAAACTGTTTTTT
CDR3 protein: CASSVGDRDEKLFF

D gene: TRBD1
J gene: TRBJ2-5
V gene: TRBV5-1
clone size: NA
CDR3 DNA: TGCGCCAGCAGCTTGTGGGGGACAGGGTTGCAGGAGACCCAGTACTTC
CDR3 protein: CASSLWGTGLQETQYF

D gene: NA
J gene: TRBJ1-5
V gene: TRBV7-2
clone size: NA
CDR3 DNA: TGTGCCAGCAGCGTCGGAGGGAGCAATCAGCCCCAGCATTTT
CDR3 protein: CASSVGGSNQPQHF

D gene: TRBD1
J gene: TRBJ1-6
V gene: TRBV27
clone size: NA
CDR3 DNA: TGTGCCAGCAGTTTAAACCCGACAGGGTCCTATTCACCCCTCCACTTT
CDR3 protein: CASSLNPTGSYSPLHF

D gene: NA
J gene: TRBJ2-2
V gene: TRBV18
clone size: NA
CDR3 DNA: TGTGCCAGCTCAGGACAGCCCTACACCGGGGAGCTGTTTTTT
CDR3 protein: CASSGQPYTGELFF

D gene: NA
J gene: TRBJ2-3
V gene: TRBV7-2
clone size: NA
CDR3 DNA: TGTGCCAGCAGCTTACCCCCCCGACAGGTTGGAAGGGATACGCAGTATTTT
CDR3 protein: CASSLPPRQVGRDTQYF